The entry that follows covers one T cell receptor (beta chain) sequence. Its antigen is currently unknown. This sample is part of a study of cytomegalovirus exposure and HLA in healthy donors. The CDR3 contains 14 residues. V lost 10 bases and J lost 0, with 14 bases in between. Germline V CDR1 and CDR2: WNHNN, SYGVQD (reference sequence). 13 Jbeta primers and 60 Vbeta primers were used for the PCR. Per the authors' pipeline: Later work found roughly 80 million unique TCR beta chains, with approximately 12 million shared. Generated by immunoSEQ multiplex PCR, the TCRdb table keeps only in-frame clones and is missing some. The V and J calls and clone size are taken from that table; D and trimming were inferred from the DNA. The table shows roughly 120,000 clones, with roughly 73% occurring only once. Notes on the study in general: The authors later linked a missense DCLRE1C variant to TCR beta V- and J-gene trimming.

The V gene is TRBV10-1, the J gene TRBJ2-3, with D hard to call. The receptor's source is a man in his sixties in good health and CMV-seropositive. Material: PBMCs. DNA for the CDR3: TGCGCCACCACCAGAGGAACTAGCACAGATACGCAGTATTTT. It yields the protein CATTRGTSTDTQYF.